These 6 T cell receptor beta chains were all obtained from the same sample, sequenced in a study of cytomegalovirus exposure and HLA in healthy donors. PCR involved 60 Vbeta and 13 Jbeta primers. Produced via immunoSEQ multiplex PCR; TCRdb's table is partial and in-frame only. The sample yields over 75,000 clones, over 65% seen once. What was sequenced was PBMCs. These receptors all come from a man in his 60s in good health and CMV-seropositive.

As DNA, the CDR3 is TGTGCCAGCAGCTTGTTTGAGGGCAATCAGCCCCAGCATTTT. Protein sequence: CASSLFEGNQPQHF. The V and J genes are TRBV5-4 and TRBJ1-5; D is unclear. The germline V gene has CDR1 SGHNT and CDR2 YYREEE (reference sequence). CDR3 length: 14 amino acids. V lost 1 base to trimming and J lost 2 bases, with 7 bases between them.

Only a few counts were recorded for this clone. The chain has TRBV29-1 and TRBJ1-1; a weak D match, TRBD1 (6 bases). Trimming took off 6 bases at V and 6 bases at J, with 11 bases between the two ends. This CDR3 is 11 amino acids long. The germline V gene encodes CDR1 SQVTM and CDR2 ANQGSEA. The CDR3 sequence: CSVGTTAEAFF. Written as DNA, the CDR3 is TGCAGCGTAGGGACAACGGCTGAAGCTTTCTTT.

The sample holds a few counts of this clone. The genes are TRBV1 and TRBJ2-5; the DNA was not compared with TRBD2, the D call given in the table. TRBV1 is a documented pseudogene. This CDR3 is built from 15 residues. CDR3 DNA sequence: TGCACCAGCGGAACAATTAGCAGAGGGCAAGAGACCCAGTACTTC. Its protein product is CTSGTISRGQETQYF.

The chain joins TRBV5-1 to TRBJ2-7; maybe TRBD2 (6 bases). V was pared by 5 bases and J by 6 bases, with 24 bases between. The CDR3 consists of 16 residues. Germline loops: CDR1 SGHRS, CDR2 YFSETQ. This chain's CDR3 is CASSQPGKGTLSEQYF. The CDR3 DNA reads as TGCGCCAGCAGTCAGCCAGGAAAGGGGACTTTGTCCGAGCAGTACTTC.

This clone has just a few counts. V is TRBV19 and J is TRBJ2-6; D remains unclear. This CDR3 contains 15 residues. Germline V gives CDR1 LNHDA, CDR2 SQIVND (reference sequence). Deletions cut 6 bases from V and 0 bases from J, with 9 bases between. CDR3 nucleotide sequence: TGTGCCAGTAGATCAGTTCGCTCTGGGGCCAACGTCCTGACTTTC. Translated, it gives CASRSVRSGANVLTF.

V usage is TRBV9 and J usage is TRBJ1-2; possible D gene TRBD1, 6 bases. The V end lost 3 bases, the J end lost 7 bases, and 16 bases lay between the germline ends. Germline V gene lookup returns CDR1 SGDLS and CDR2 YYNGEE. The CDR3 extends over 14 amino acids. The CDR3 reads CASSATGTSAGYTF. In nucleotides, the CDR3 is TGTGCCAGCAGCGCCACCGGGACATCAGCTGGCTACACCTTC.